This TCR beta chain was found in a study of blood T cell repertoires in COVID-19. On the study more broadly: Donors in the United States, Italy and Spain gave samples during acute or convalescent COVID-19.

The ends lost 1 base at V and 5 bases at J; junction bases unmatched: 9. CDR1 and CDR2 (germline): MGHRA, YSYEKL. The CDR3 length is 17 residues. The authors' processing: Reference gene primers were amplified, and this amplification served to estimate nucleated cell counts. Assay: immunoSEQ multiplex PCR; the TCRdb copy retains only in-frame clones and omits some. D and trimming come from the DNA, and the V and J calls and clone size come from that table. The sample contains approximately 50,000 clones, 83% of which appear only once. Sequences were obtained from peripheral blood. V usage is TRBV4-1 and J usage is TRBJ2-5; 11 bases are a match to TRBD2. The source is a human donor in a cohort sampled during active COVID-19. The CDR3 nucleotides read TGCGCCAGCAGCCAAGTCGGTAGCGGGGGGGCTCGGGAGACCCAGTACTTC. Translation gives CASSQVGSGGARETQYF.